The clone carrying this TCR beta chain has a single count. Its target is unknown. These data originate in a study of CD8+ T cells in alopecia areata. Reverse transcribed after extraction, RNA yielded cDNA as the sequencing template. Assay: immunoSEQ multiplex PCR; the TCRdb copy retains only in-frame clones and omits some. The table shows approximately 100,000 clones, with 60% occurring only once. The CDR3 consists of 13 residues. Trimming took 3 bases from V and 4 from J, leaving 10 bases between them. CDR1 is GTSNPN and CDR2 is SVGIG in the germline V gene (reference sequence). Study-wide results and limits: Scalp repertoires also include resident alphabeta T cells from normal skin.

Treatment: oral pan-JAK inhibitor, 5-10 mg twice daily. The chain is built from TRBV30 and TRBJ2-1, with D perhaps given as TRBD1 or TRBD2 (5 bases each). The sample was CD8+ T cells sorted from blood, taken at approximately week 55, from a patient treated with tofacitinib. The TCR was taken from a human donor with alopecia areata. The chain's CDR3 is CAWRGPYYNEQFF. CDR3 bases: TGTGCCTGGAGGGGACCTTATTACAATGAGCAGTTCTTC.